The clone carrying this TCR beta chain has only a few counts. Its antigen is undetermined. These data are taken from a study of response to subunit inactivated influenza vaccine. Study results and limitations: Authors suggested seasonal influenza vaccinations each recruit few new T cells.

This CDR3 contains 15 residues. V lost 6 bases, J lost 7 bases, and 12 bases stayed unmatched. From the RT-PCR reads, TCRdb called clonotypes with MiXCR, one entry per CDR3 protein. The sample includes fewer than 550,000 distinct CDR3 sequences, about 25% seen only once; the top ten take 1.5% to 2%. The sequences come from CD4+ T cells sorted from PBMCs, collected 4 to 6 days after vaccination. The genes are TRBV12-3 or TRBV12-4 and TRBJ1-5; 7 bases agree with TRBD1. The source is a man in his fifties or sixties who received an inactivated influenza vaccine. The CDR3: CASSQGYRGGQPQHF. CDR3 DNA: TGTGCCAGCAGCCAGGGGTACAGGGGTGGGCAGCCCCAGCATTTT.